Following are 15 T cell receptor beta chains from one sample sequenced in a study of beta chain features in type 1 diabetes. The study reverse transcribed the entire isolated RNA, so it sequenced expressed TCRB transcripts. The data were produced by immunoSEQ multiplex PCR, yet TCRdb's version contains in-frame clones alone and is incomplete. The sample carries about 930,000 clones, roughly 15% recorded once. The sample taken for sequencing was naive CD4+ T cells from blood. The receptors shown here come from a woman between 18 and 30 years old in good health.

In this sample, this clone turned up a few times. The rearrangement links TRBV2 to TRBJ1-2; 8 bases match TRBD1. CDR1 SNHLY and CDR2 FYNNEI come from the germline V gene. J lost 8 bases, V lost 1 base, and 9 bases had no gene match. There are 15 residues in the CDR3. Here the CDR3 reads CASSEGTGLRGGYTF. CDR3 bases: TGTGCCAGCAGTGAAGGGACAGGGCTGAGAGGGGGCTACACCTTC.

The chain couples TRBV5-6 to TRBJ2-2; 8 bases agree with TRBD2. Per germline, CDR1 SGHDT and CDR2 YYEEEE. This CDR3 is 15 amino acids long. V shed 0 bases, J shed 7 bases, and the junction held 5 bases outside the gene matches. The CDR3 region has the DNA TGTGCCAGCAGCTTGGGCGGGACTAGGGGCGGGGAGCTGTTTTTT. Its protein is CASSLGGTRGGELFF.

This chain connects TRBV28 to TRBJ1-5; maybe TRBD1 (6 bases). V lost 4 bases, J lost 3 bases, and 13 bases lay in between. CDR1 is MDHEN, CDR2 SYDVKM, per germline. This CDR3 spans 15 amino acids. CDR3 in amino acids: CASSYGGLNNQPQHF. In DNA, the CDR3 is TGTGCCAGCAGTTACGGGGGGCTAAACAATCAGCCCCAGCATTTT.

The V and J genes are TRBV5-6 and TRBJ1-6; weak D call: TRBD1 (5 bases). Trimming shortened V by 4 bases and J by 13 bases, and 15 bases separated the two germline ends. Per germline, CDR1 SGHDT and CDR2 YYEEEE. The CDR3 is 13 residues long. The CDR3 loop is CASSHGARAPLHF. The CDR3 nucleotides read TGTGCCAGCAGCCACGGGGCCAGAGCGCCCCTCCACTTT.

This clone appeared a few times. The chain is built from TRBV5-4 and TRBJ2-7; 11 bases are shared with TRBD1. This CDR3 spans 14 amino acids. Trimming at V came to 4 bases and at J to 4 bases, leaving 4 bases not matched to a gene. CDR1 is SGHNT and CDR2 is YYREEE in the germline V gene (reference sequence). This CDR3 is CASSPGQGAYEQYF. Written as DNA, the CDR3 is TGTGCCAGCAGCCCCGGACAGGGGGCATACGAGCAGTACTTC.

The CDR3 reads CASSSSAGGSYNEQFF. The CDR3 nucleotides read TGTGCCAGCAGTTCATCCGCGGGAGGTTCCTACAATGAGCAGTTCTTC. V usage is TRBV6-5 and J usage is TRBJ2-1, with 8 bases fitting TRBD2. Germline V lookup: CDR1 MNHEY, CDR2 SVGAGI. The CDR3 sequence is 16 residues long. After removal of 4 bases from V and 1 base from J, the junction contained 6 bases not matched to a gene.

J is TRBJ1-4 and V is TRBV29-1; 12 nucleotides align to TRBD1. This CDR3 is 15 amino acids long. Germline values: CDR1 SQVTM, CDR2 ANQGSEA. V lost 4 bases and J lost 6; bases outside the gene matches: 6. The CDR3 DNA sequence: TGCAGCGTTGCCGGGACAGGGGGCCTCTATGAAAAACTGTTTTTT. It specifies CSVAGTGGLYEKLFF.

CDR3 protein: CASSFLRGQGTEAFF. In DNA form, the CDR3 reads TGTGCCAGCAGCTTCCTCCGGGGACAGGGCACTGAAGCTTTCTTT. The genes are TRBV28 and TRBJ1-1; 9 bases align to TRBD1. The CDR3 loop spans 15 amino acids. CDR1 MDHEN and CDR2 SYDVKM come from the germline V gene. Trimming removed 6 bases from V and 4 bases from J; junction bases left unmatched: 9.

This clone was picked up a small number of times. This rearrangement joins TRBV7-2 to TRBJ2-4; a possible D gene is TRBD1 (6 bases). CDR1 is SGHTA and CDR2 is FQGNSA in the germline V gene. V dropped 5 bases and J dropped 5 bases, with 13 bases sitting between them. The CDR3 runs to 14 residues. CDR3 in DNA: TGTGCCAGCAGCACCGGACAGAGCCAAAACATTCAGTACTTC. Translated, it gives CASSTGQSQNIQYF.

This chain connects TRBV6-6 to TRBJ2-1; 8 positions match TRBD2. Germline CDR1 is MNHNY and CDR2 is SVGAGI (reference sequence). The V gene end was trimmed by 6 bases and the J gene end by 12 bases; junction bases not matched to a gene: 10. CDR3 length: 13 residues. CDR3 in amino acids: CASRGTSQGVQFF. For the CDR3, the DNA is TGTGCCAGCAGGGGGACTAGTCAAGGCGTGCAGTTCTTC.

In its sample, this clone was seen a few times. This chain links TRBV7-8 with TRBJ2-2, with 7 bases identical to TRBD2. The V and J ends lost 6 bases and 7 bases, in that order; junction bases with no gene match: 11. The CDR3 is made up of 15 amino acids. The germline V gene has CDR1 SGHVS and CDR2 FQNEAQ. The CDR3 DNA reads as TGTGCCAGCAGTCGAACTAGCGTTATTTTCGGGGAGCTGTTTTTT. This encodes CASSRTSVIFGELFF.

The genes are TRBV28 and TRBJ2-7; 9 bases align to TRBD1. Germline trimming cut 3 bases from V and 0 bases from J; bases unmatched to any gene: 12. The CDR3 loop spans 18 amino acids. The germline V gene encodes CDR1 MDHEN and CDR2 SYDVKM. This CDR3 is CASSFGTGIRISSYEQYF. DNA for the CDR3: TGTGCCAGCAGTTTTGGGACAGGGATCCGAATCAGCTCCTACGAGCAGTACTTC.

On this clone itself: Other DNA sequences in this specimen translate into the identical CDR3. This chain uses TRBV18 with TRBJ2-7; 7 positions agree with TRBD2. The CDR3 runs to 14 residues. From germline, CDR1 is KGHSH and CDR2 LQKENI. Germline trimming cut 2 bases from V and 3 bases from J; bases unmatched to any gene: 4. CDR3 sequence: CASSPGLADYEQYF. The CDR3 nucleotides read TGTGCCAGCTCACCAGGTCTAGCGGACTACGAGCAGTACTTC.

This clone was seen a handful of times. The J gene is TRBJ2-6, the V gene TRBV28; D is possibly TRBD1 (6 bases). The CDR3 contains 17 residues. Deletions cut 6 bases from V and 0 bases from J, with 15 bases between. Germline V lookup: CDR1 MDHEN, CDR2 SYDVKM. CDR3 coding DNA: TGTGCCAGCAGGACAACAGGGTCCATCTCTGGGGCCAACGTCCTGACTTTC. Its protein is CASRTTGSISGANVLTF.

The sample holds a few counts of this clone. V and J are TRBV28 and TRBJ1-4; D is ambiguous. From germline, CDR1 is MDHEN and CDR2 SYDVKM. CDR3 size: 12 residues. With 8 bases removed from V and 7 bases from J, the gap between germline ends came to 11 bases. The CDR3 region has the DNA TGTGCCAGCGGGGTTTCGACTGAAAAACTGTTTTTT. Translating gives CASGVSTEKLFF.